The entry that follows covers one TCR beta chain sequence. Sequencing used immunoSEQ multiplex PCR; TCRdb keeps in-frame clones, though not all of them. The sample includes about 150,000 clones, approximately 82% of them seen just once. The data stem from a study of blood T cell repertoires in COVID-19. Study details: Samples taken during acute and convalescent COVID-19 were collected in the United States, Italy and Spain. PBMCs, B-cell-depleted T cells, or T cells were the source of the cDNA or gDNA that made up the material.

Germline V gene data show CDR1 as SGHRS and CDR2 as YFSETQ. This CDR3 is 14 amino acids long. The V end lost 1 base, the J end lost 0 bases, and 5 bases lay between the germline ends. This TCR was recovered from a woman aged 45-65 years with acute or convalescent COVID-19. The sequenced material came from peripheral blood. The chain is built from TRBV5-1 and TRBJ1-3; D not certain. CDR3 sequence: CASSLPSSGNTIYF. Here the CDR3 DNA reads TGCGCCAGCAGCTTGCCGTCCTCTGGAAACACCATATATTTT.